A selection of T cell receptor beta chains follows, all from one sample in a study of CD4 T cells in relation to SARS-CoV-2 and coronaviruses. Measured with immunoSEQ multiplex PCR; TCRdb has only the in-frame clones, and not every one. The sample has under 25,000 clones; around four fifths are singletons. These receptors are not linked to any known antigen. The sequencing input was CD4+ T cells from PBMCs, cultured in vitro. Receptors originate from a human donor in good health. Both conserved end residues are part of each CDR3. A D gene is named only where the DNA matches it firmly. Expanded clones get a size class; other rows say once, few or many, or leave the size out.

clone_size d_call j_call v_call cdr3_aa cdr3_nt
NA NA TRBJ2-7 TRBV28 CASSFPPSRTRFYEQYF TGTGCCAGCAGTTTCCCCCCCTCCAGGACAAGGTTTTACGAGCAGTACTTC
NA NA TRBJ1-2 TRBV3-1/TRBV3-2 CASSATNYGYTF TGTGCCAGCAGCGCCACTAACTATGGCTACACCTTC
few NA TRBJ2-1 TRBV18 CASSPGTSNHNEQFF TGTGCCAGCTCACCCGGGACTTCTAATCACAATGAGCAGTTCTTC
few TRBD1 TRBJ1-1 TRBV27 CASLTGEGTEAFF TGTGCCAGTCTGACAGGGGAGGGCACTGAAGCTTTCTTT
NA NA TRBJ1-5 TRBV19 CASSIAQGLGQPQHF TGTGCCAGTAGTATAGCCCAGGGCCTAGGTCAGCCCCAGCATTTT
NA TRBD1 TRBJ2-7 TRBV6-5 CASSRDRNSYEQYF TGTGCCAGCAGTAGGGACAGAAATTCCTACGAGCAGTACTTC
NA NA TRBJ2-3 TRBV20-1 CSASISDRTDTQYF TGCAGTGCTAGTATCTCGGACCGCACAGATACGCAGTATTTT
few NA TRBJ2-7 TRBV5-4 CASSDGTGRYEQYF TGTGCCAGCAGCGACGGGACGGGACGGTACGAGCAGTACTTC
medium-sized NA TRBJ2-4 TRBV6-5 CATNSGTPPNIQYF TGTGCCACCAACAGCGGAACCCCCCCTAACATTCAGTACTTC
NA NA TRBJ1-2 TRBV25-1 CASSLATGPNYGYTF TGTGCCAGCAGCTTAGCAACAGGCCCTAACTATGGCTACACCTTC
NA NA TRBJ2-1 TRBV27 CASRGRASYNEQFF TGTGCCAGCAGAGGCAGGGCATCCTACAATGAGCAGTTCTTC
NA TRBD2 TRBJ2-2 TRBV10-2 CASSMSGRGTGELFF TGCGCCAGCAGTATGAGCGGGAGGGGAACCGGGGAGCTGTTTTTT
NA TRBD1 TRBJ1-2 TRBV24-1 CATSDLLPGGSVGYTF TGTGCCACCAGTGATTTGCTCCCAGGGGGCAGCGTGGGCTACACCTTC
NA NA TRBJ2-6 TRBV6-5 CASSTRGTGANVLTF TGTGCCAGCAGTACAAGGGGCACTGGGGCCAACGTCCTGACTTTC
NA TRBD2 TRBJ2-5 TRBV10-2 CASSDSSGGSGWETQYF TGCGCCAGCAGTGATTCGTCGGGCGGGAGCGGTTGGGAGACCCAGTACTTC
NA NA TRBJ1-1 TRBV10-3 CAISIRDDVNTEAFF TGTGCCATCAGCATCAGGGACGATGTGAACACTGAAGCTTTCTTT
NA TRBD1 TRBJ1-2 TRBV5-4 CASSRTGGYGYTF TGTGCCAGCAGCCGTACAGGGGGCTATGGCTACACCTTC
NA TRBD2 TRBJ2-1 TRBV7-2 CVGGRGYNEQFF TGTGTCGGCGGGAGGGGCTACAATGAGCAGTTCTTC
NA NA TRBJ1-4 TRBV20-1 CSAFYNEKLFF TGCAGTGCTTTTTACAATGAAAAACTGTTTTTT
few TRBD1 TRBJ1-6 TRBV9 CASRAGQGGSPLHF TGTGCCAGCCGGGCCGGACAGGGAGGTTCACCCCTCCACTTT
NA NA TRBJ2-7 TRBV3-1/TRBV3-2 CASSQGGGGWYEQYF TGTGCCAGCAGCCAAGGCGGAGGGGGCTGGTACGAGCAGTACTTC
once NA TRBJ2-7 TRBV28 CASSLPGYEQYF TGTGCCAGCAGTCTCCCGGGCTACGAGCAGTACTTC
NA NA TRBJ1-2 TRBV11-2 CASSLEGNGYTF TGTGCCAGCAGCTTAGAGGGTAATGGCTACACCTTC
NA NA TRBJ2-7 TRBV24-1 CATSDYFYEQYF TGTGCCACCAGTGACTATTTCTACGAGCAGTACTTC
NA NA TRBJ2-7 TRBV30 CAGGRRNEQYF TGTGCCGGGGGGCGGCGCAACGAGCAGTACTTC
NA TRBD1 TRBJ2-1 TRBV2 CASTGQGNNEQFF TGTGCCAGCACGGGACAGGGGAACAATGAGCAGTTCTTC
NA NA TRBJ2-1 TRBV5-8 CASSPIQEGLFWDEQFF TGTGCCAGCAGTCCCATCCAGGAGGGCCTTTTTTGGGATGAGCAGTTCTTC
NA NA TRBJ2-3 TRBV13 CASSLGGYLVGSTDTQYF TGTGCCAGCAGCTTAGGGGGGTATCTAGTCGGAAGCACAGATACGCAGTATTTT
NA NA TRBJ2-1 TRBV6-6 CASSYWDEQFF TGTGCCAGCAGTTACTGGGATGAGCAGTTCTTC